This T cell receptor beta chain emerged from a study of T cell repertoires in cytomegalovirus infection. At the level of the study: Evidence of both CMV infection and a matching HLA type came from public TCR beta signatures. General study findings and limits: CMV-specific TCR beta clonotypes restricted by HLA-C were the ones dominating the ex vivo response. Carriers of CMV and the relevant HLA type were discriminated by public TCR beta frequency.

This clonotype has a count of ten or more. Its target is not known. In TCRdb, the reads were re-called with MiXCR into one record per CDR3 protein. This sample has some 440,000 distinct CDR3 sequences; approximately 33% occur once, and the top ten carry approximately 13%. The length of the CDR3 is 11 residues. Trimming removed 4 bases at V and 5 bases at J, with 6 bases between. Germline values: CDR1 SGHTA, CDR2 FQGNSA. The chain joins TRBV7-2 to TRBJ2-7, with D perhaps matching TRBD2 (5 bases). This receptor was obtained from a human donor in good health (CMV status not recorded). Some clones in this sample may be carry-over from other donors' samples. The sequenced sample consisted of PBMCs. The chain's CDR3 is CASSSSHEQYF. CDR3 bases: TGTGCCAGCAGCTCTAGCCACGAGCAGTACTTC.